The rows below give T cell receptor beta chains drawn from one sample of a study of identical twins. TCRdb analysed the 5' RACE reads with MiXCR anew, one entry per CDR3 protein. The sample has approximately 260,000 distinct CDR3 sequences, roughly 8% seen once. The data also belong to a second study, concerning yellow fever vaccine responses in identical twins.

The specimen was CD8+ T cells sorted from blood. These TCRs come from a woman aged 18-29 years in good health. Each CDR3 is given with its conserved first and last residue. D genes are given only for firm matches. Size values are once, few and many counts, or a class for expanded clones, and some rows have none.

CASRTTVQGGNEQFF,TGTGCCAGCAGGACGACAGTCCAGGGGGGCAATGAGCAGTTCTTC,TRBV28,NA,NA,TRBJ2-1
CAWSGSFQLEQYF,TGTGCCTGGAGTGGGTCGTTTCAATTAGAGCAGTACTTC,TRBV30,NA,few,TRBJ2-7
CSARTGAGLQYF,TGCAGCGCGCGGACAGGGGCCGGTCTACAGTACTTC,TRBV29-1,TRBD1,many,TRBJ2-7
CASSPGGLGNQPQHF,TGTGCCAGTAGCCCCGGGGGCTTGGGCAATCAGCCCCAGCATTTT,TRBV19,NA,few,TRBJ1-5
CSAEHLGQGKETQYF,TGCAGTGCTGAGCACTTGGGACAGGGGAAAGAGACCCAGTACTTC,TRBV20-1,TRBD1,few,TRBJ2-5
CASSERDRQSDTQYF,TGTGCCAGCAGCGAGAGGGATCGCCAGTCAGATACGCAGTATTTT,TRBV7-9,NA,many,TRBJ2-3
CASNNRGPYEQYF,TGTGCCAGCAACAACAGGGGGCCTTACGAGCAGTACTTC,TRBV28,TRBD1,many,TRBJ2-7
CASSQDRGSSGYEQYF,TGCGCCAGCAGCCAAGATAGAGGGAGTAGCGGCTACGAGCAGTACTTC,TRBV4-3,NA,few,TRBJ2-7
CSARALRFSGGAYNEQFF,TGCAGTGCTAGAGCTCTTCGGTTTTCGGGGGGGGCCTACAATGAGCAGTTCTTC,TRBV20-1,TRBD2,NA,TRBJ2-1
CASSQDQAYNEQFF,TGCGCCAGCAGCCAAGATCAGGCCTACAATGAGCAGTTCTTC,TRBV4-1,NA,many,TRBJ2-1
CASSSPGVAVSGTDTQYF,TGTGCCAGCAGCTCCCCCGGGGTAGCGGTGAGCGGCACAGATACGCAGTATTTT,TRBV11-1,NA,few,TRBJ2-3
CASSQTPGQLYEQYF,TGTGCCAGCAGCCAGACCCCGGGACAGCTGTACGAGCAGTACTTC,TRBV12-3/TRBV12-4,TRBD1,NA,TRBJ2-7
CATSRAGQGGSYEQYF,TGTGCCACCAGCAGAGCGGGACAGGGGGGGTCCTACGAGCAGTACTTC,TRBV15,TRBD1,few,TRBJ2-7
CSAWLELNNEQFF,TGCAGTGCGTGGCTAGAACTCAACAATGAGCAGTTCTTC,TRBV20-1,NA,NA,TRBJ2-1
CSARDNRGGYEQYF,TGCAGTGCTAGAGATAACAGGGGGGGGTACGAGCAGTACTTC,TRBV20-1,NA,NA,TRBJ2-7
CATSDRTGGMLWDEQFF,TGTGCCACCAGTGACCGGACAGGGGGCATGCTTTGGGATGAGCAGTTCTTC,TRBV24-1,TRBD1,few,TRBJ2-1
CASRSAAMHGGYTF,TGTGCCAGCAGAAGCGCCGCCATGCATGGTGGCTACACCTTC,TRBV6-1,NA,few,TRBJ1-2
CSGDRAGELFF,TGCAGCGGGGACCGGGCAGGGGAGCTGTTTTTT,TRBV29-1,NA,many,TRBJ2-2
CASSVVGTDKTTQYF,TGTGCCAGCAGCGTAGTCGGGACAGACAAGACTACGCAGTATTTT,TRBV9,TRBD1,NA,TRBJ2-3
CASSLEPVASSYEQYF,TGTGCCAGCAGCTTAGAACCGGTCGCTAGCTCCTACGAGCAGTACTTC,TRBV11-2,NA,NA,TRBJ2-7
CASASAGGPYNEQFF,TGTGCCAGCGCTTCAGCGGGAGGGCCCTACAATGAGCAGTTCTTC,TRBV27,TRBD2,many,TRBJ2-1
CAWSDTGNGYTF,TGTGCCTGGAGTGATACAGGGAATGGCTACACCTTC,TRBV30,NA,NA,TRBJ1-2
CSVELLGKAFF,TGCAGCGTTGAATTACTGGGGAAAGCTTTCTTT,TRBV29-1,NA,NA,TRBJ1-1
CSAVGDHDPYEQYF,TGCAGTGCCGTGGGGGACCACGATCCCTACGAGCAGTACTTC,TRBV20-1,NA,many,TRBJ2-7
CASSLRLQREETQYF,TGTGCCAGCAGCTTGAGGCTCCAGCGGGAGGAGACCCAGTACTTC,TRBV5-6,TRBD2,NA,TRBJ2-5
CASSSKVGGFIGNQPQHF,TGTGCCAGCAGTTCCAAGGTTGGGGGTTTCATCGGCAATCAGCCCCAGCATTTT,TRBV28,NA,NA,TRBJ1-5
CASSLNRGGSPLHF,TGTGCCAGCAGTTTAAACAGGGGGGGTTCACCCCTCCACTTT,TRBV27,TRBD1,NA,TRBJ1-6
CSVEPQGPVFF,TGCAGCGTGGAGCCCCAGGGGCCGGTGTTCTTC,TRBV29-1,NA,many,TRBJ2-1
CASSVEAEYREDQPQHF,TGTGCCAGCAGCGTAGAAGCGGAGTATAGGGAGGATCAGCCCCAGCATTTT,TRBV9,NA,NA,TRBJ1-5
CSVLEQGALGYTF,TGCAGCGTTCTGGAACAGGGGGCGCTTGGCTACACCTTC,TRBV29-1,TRBD1,many,TRBJ1-2
CATSSLGVVDTEAFF,TGTGCCACCAGCAGCCTAGGGGTTGTTGACACTGAAGCTTTCTTT,TRBV15,NA,many,TRBJ1-1
CASSQEGGSYNEQFF,TGCGCCAGCAGCCAAGAGGGGGGATCCTACAATGAGCAGTTCTTC,TRBV4-1,NA,many,TRBJ2-1
CASSVTGSIYEQYF,TGTGCCAGCAGCGTTACAGGGTCAATCTACGAGCAGTACTTC,TRBV11-2,NA,few,TRBJ2-7
CASSFPRPSGDNTGELFF,TGTGCCAGCAGCTTTCCGCGTCCTAGCGGGGATAACACCGGGGAGCTGTTTTTT,TRBV11-2,TRBD2,many,TRBJ2-2
CASSLGRGNNEQFF,TGTGCCAGCAGCTTAGGGCGGGGTAACAATGAGCAGTTCTTC,TRBV13,NA,many,TRBJ2-1
CASSYRPSDTQYF,TGTGCCAGCAGTTACCGACCCTCAGATACGCAGTATTTT,TRBV6-5,NA,many,TRBJ2-3
CASSSQTGNGYTF,TGTGCCAGCAGCTCCCAGACAGGGAATGGCTACACCTTC,TRBV7-9,TRBD1,many,TRBJ1-2
CSARDRGGGHNEQFF,TGCAGTGCTAGAGACCGCGGGGGGGGGCACAATGAGCAGTTCTTC,TRBV20-1,TRBD2,few,TRBJ2-1
CASSQGQQPQHF,TGTGCCAGCAGCCAAGGACAGCAGCCCCAGCATTTT,TRBV7-9,NA,many,TRBJ1-5
CASSWGDYEQYF,TGCGCCAGCAGCTGGGGGGACTACGAGCAGTACTTC,TRBV5-1,NA,NA,TRBJ2-7
CASSTTGQGEWEQYF,TGTGCCAGCAGCACGACCGGACAGGGAGAATGGGAGCAGTACTTC,TRBV7-9,TRBD1,few,TRBJ2-7
CASKPGQGRANVLTF,TGTGCCAGCAAACCCGGACAGGGAAGGGCCAACGTCCTGACTTTC,TRBV28,TRBD1,few,TRBJ2-6
CASSATGIVNSPLHF,TGTGCCAGCAGTGCAACAGGGATCGTTAATTCACCCCTCCACTTT,TRBV2,NA,few,TRBJ1-6
CASSTRTGRNEKLFF,TGTGCCAGCAGCACAAGGACAGGCCGAAATGAAAAACTGTTTTTT,TRBV13,TRBD1,NA,TRBJ1-4